Listed here are 10 T cell receptor beta chains from one sample, sequenced in a study of blood T cell repertoires in COVID-19. Sequencing used immunoSEQ multiplex PCR; TCRdb keeps in-frame clones, though not all of them. The sample includes 99,000 or so clones, under 80% of them seen just once. Sequenced material: peripheral blood. These receptors came from a woman in her 70s with acute or convalescent COVID-19.

CDR3 in DNA: TGTGCCAGCAGCCTAGGGAGATCGCCCCAAGAGACCCAGTACTTC. Its translation: CASSLGRSPQETQYF. The chain joins TRBV11-2 to TRBJ2-5; perhaps TRBD2 as D (5 bases). Germline loops: CDR1 SGHAT, CDR2 FQNNGV. The CDR3 is 15 residues long. Between the trimmed V and J ends, which lost 5 bases and 1 base, there was a span of 14 bases. The whole variable domain, remainder taken from reference TRBV11-2 and TRBJ2-5, is EAGVAQSPRYKIIEKRQSVAFWCNPISGHATLYWYQQILGQGPKLLIQFQNNGVVDDSQLPKDRFSAERLKGVDSTLKIQPAKLEDSAVYLCASSLGRSPQETQYFGPGTRLLVL.

This rearrangement joins TRBV5-1 to TRBJ2-1, with 7 nucleotides matching TRBD1. Losses at the gene ends were 0 bases for V and 4 bases for J; bases not matched to a gene: 1. The CDR3 extends over 14 amino acids. Per the germline V gene, CDR1 is SGHRS and CDR2 is YFSETQ. The CDR3 loop reads CASSLGDSYNEQFF. CDR3 coding DNA: TGCGCCAGCAGCTTGGGGGACAGTTACAATGAGCAGTTCTTC.

The chain joins TRBV3-1 (or the pseudogene TRBV3-2) to TRBJ2-7; 7 positions match TRBD1. Germline CDR1 is LGHDT and CDR2 is YNNKEL (reference sequence). V shed 8 bases and J 4 bases; nucleotides not matched to a gene: 8. This CDR3 spans 13 amino acids. The CDR3 region has the DNA TGTGCCAGCGCCGGGACAGTTAGATACGAGCAGTACTTC. Amino acids: CASAGTVRYEQYF.

The chain joins TRBV7-9 to TRBJ1-6; D is possibly TRBD1 (5 bases). CDR1 is SEHNR, CDR2 FQNEAQ, per germline (reference sequence). Trimming removed 4 bases at V and 3 bases at J, with 13 bases between. This CDR3 is built from 16 residues. The CDR3 bases are TGTGCCAGCAGCTATGGACAATCTAACTATAATTCACCCCTCCACTTT. Protein sequence: CASSYGQSNYNSPLHF.

The chain uses TRBV10-3 and TRBJ1-2; D perhaps matches TRBD1 (5 bases). Trimming took off 8 bases at V and 8 bases at J, with 18 bases between the two ends. CDR1 and CDR2 (germline): ENHRY, SYGVKD. This CDR3 comprises 13 residues. Here the CDR3 DNA reads TGTGCCATCGCAGACGTAGGGGCATACGGCTACACCTTC. Its protein product is CAIADVGAYGYTF.

The rearrangement links TRBV15 to TRBJ1-3; no clear D. The CDR3 consists of 14 residues. The V end lost 3 bases, the J end lost 4 bases, and 10 bases lay between the germline ends. Germline CDR1 and CDR2: LNHNV and YYDKDF (reference sequence). The CDR3 DNA follows: TGTGCCACCAGCAGCAGACACAACGGAAACACCATATATTTT. Amino acids: CATSSRHNGNTIYF.

The V and J genes are TRBV9 and TRBJ2-2, with a possible D match to TRBD1 (6 bases). V shed 3 bases and J shed 0 bases, with 9 bases lying between them. This CDR3 region has 15 residues. Germline CDR1 SGDLS, CDR2 YYNGEE. CDR3 amino acids: CASSEQGPNTGELFF. DNA for the CDR3: TGTGCCAGCAGCGAACAGGGACCGAACACCGGGGAGCTGTTTTTT. Filled out from reference TRBV9 and TRBJ2-2, the complete variable domain reads DSGVTQTPKHLITATGQRVTLRCSPRSGDLSVYWYQQSLDQGLQFLIQYYNGEERAKGNILERFSAQQFPDLHSELNLSSLELGDSALYFCASSEQGPNTGELFFGEGSRLTVL.

This clone was seen a single time. This chain uses TRBV9 with TRBJ1-6; TRBD1 aligns across 7 bases. The CDR3 covers 16 residues. The ends lost 0 bases at V and 9 bases at J; junction bases unmatched: 9. CDR1 is SGDLS, CDR2 YYNGEE, per germline. As DNA, the CDR3 is TGTGCCAGCAGCGTAGGATCCGGGACAGACCCTTCACCCCTCCACTTT. This codes for CASSVGSGTDPSPLHF.

The chain couples TRBV2 to TRBJ1-1, with a tentative D call TRBD1 (6 bases). The CDR3 is 15 amino acids. The germline V and J ends were trimmed by 0 bases and 1 base, with 9 bases remaining between them. CDR1 SNHLY and CDR2 FYNNEI come from the germline V gene. The CDR3 spells CASSEAWGQNTEAFF. DNA for the CDR3: TGTGCCAGCAGTGAAGCTTGGGGACAGAACACTGAAGCTTTCTTT.

The CDR3 DNA sequence: TGTGCCAGCATTCAGCATTTGACAGGGGAGACCCAGTACTTC. Residues: CASIQHLTGETQYF. The chain carries TRBV2 and TRBJ2-5; TRBD1 agrees at 7 bases. The CDR3 is made up of 14 amino acids. Germline values: CDR1 SNHLY, CDR2 FYNNEI. The junction had 10 bases not matched to a gene; V was cut back by 7 bases and J by 5 bases.